Listed below are T cell receptor beta chains from one sample, sequenced in a study of shared T cell receptors in the human thymus. The method was immunoSEQ multiplex PCR; TCRdb's version includes in-frame clones alone and lacks a portion of them. The sample has some 700,000 clones, over 75% seen once. These data are also associated with another study on human thymus T cells.

The sequenced sample consisted of thymocytes. The receptor set was obtained from a girl under two years old with a congenital heart defect. The CDR3 runs from the conserved cysteine through the conserved F or W. Each record gives: V gene, D gene, clone size, CDR3 length, J gene, CDR3 DNA, CDR3 protein. D genes are given only for firm matches. For some rows the clone size is stated as once, few or many, or as a class when expanded; others skip it.

v_call: TRBV5-6; d_call: .; clone_size: .; cdr3_length: 17; j_call: TRBJ1-6; cdr3_nt: TGTGCCAGCAGCCGCCGCTGGGGTCCACTAGGGTATCCGGCCCTCCACTTT; cdr3_aa: CASSRRWGPLGYPALHF
v_call: TRBV5-6; d_call: .; clone_size: few; cdr3_length: 16; j_call: TRBJ1-1; cdr3_nt: TGTGCCAGCAGCGCCGACTTACAGGCGGAGAACACTGAAGCTTTCTTT; cdr3_aa: CASSADLQAENTEAFF
v_call: TRBV6-5; d_call: .; clone_size: once; cdr3_length: 15; j_call: TRBJ2-3; cdr3_nt: TGTGCCAGCAGTCACCTCCATCGACTAGCAGATACGCAGTATTTT; cdr3_aa: CASSHLHRLADTQYF
v_call: TRBV14; d_call: .; clone_size: .; cdr3_length: 15; j_call: TRBJ1-1; cdr3_nt: TGTGCCAGCAGCCGACCGGTGGACAGCCACACTGAAGCTTTCTTT; cdr3_aa: CASSRPVDSHTEAFF
v_call: TRBV6-6; d_call: .; clone_size: .; cdr3_length: 13; j_call: TRBJ2-3; cdr3_nt: TGTGCCAGCAGTTGGGACTCCACAGATACGCAGTATTTT; cdr3_aa: CASSWDSTDTQYF
v_call: TRBV28; d_call: TRBD1; clone_size: .; cdr3_length: 16; j_call: TRBJ1-3; cdr3_nt: TGTGCCAGCAGTCGCTGGGACAGGGAGACTGGAAACACCATATATTTT; cdr3_aa: CASSRWDRETGNTIYF
v_call: TRBV2; d_call: .; clone_size: .; cdr3_length: 14; j_call: TRBJ2-1; cdr3_nt: TGTGCCAGCACCCTGAAGCGACGGGGGAATGAGCAGTTCTTC; cdr3_aa: CASTLKRRGNEQFF
v_call: TRBV13; d_call: TRBD1; clone_size: once; cdr3_length: 14; j_call: TRBJ1-5; cdr3_nt: TGTGCCAGCAGCTCTACAGGGGGGGATCAGCCCCAGCATTTT; cdr3_aa: CASSSTGGDQPQHF
v_call: TRBV13; d_call: TRBD1; clone_size: .; cdr3_length: 17; j_call: TRBJ2-2; cdr3_nt: TGTGCCAGCAGCGCCCCGAGGACAGGGCGGAACACCGGGGAGCTGTTTTTT; cdr3_aa: CASSAPRTGRNTGELFF
v_call: TRBV6-1; d_call: .; clone_size: few; cdr3_length: 16; j_call: TRBJ1-3; cdr3_nt: TGTGCCAGCAGTGAAGAACAGGTTCATCCTGGAAACACCATATATTTT; cdr3_aa: CASSEEQVHPGNTIYF
v_call: TRBV5-1; d_call: .; clone_size: .; cdr3_length: 14; j_call: TRBJ1-5; cdr3_nt: TGCGCCAGCAGCTTGGGCGGTGCGGATCAGCCCCAGCATTTT; cdr3_aa: CASSLGGADQPQHF
v_call: TRBV19; d_call: .; clone_size: .; cdr3_length: 16; j_call: TRBJ1-1; cdr3_nt: TGTGCCAGTAGTGGGGCCTTAACTACACCGAACACTGAAGCTTTCTTT; cdr3_aa: CASSGALTTPNTEAFF
v_call: TRBV2; d_call: TRBD1; clone_size: .; cdr3_length: 17; j_call: TRBJ2-7; cdr3_nt: TGTGCCAGCAGTCCGGGACAGGGGACATTCCCGTTTTACGAGCAGTACTTC; cdr3_aa: CASSPGQGTFPFYEQYF